The present entry profiles one T cell receptor (beta chain) with its context. These data come from a study of cytomegalovirus exposure and HLA in healthy donors. The PCR used 60 Vbeta and 13 Jbeta primers. Sequencing was performed with immunoSEQ multiplex PCR; in TCRdb, only in-frame clones are kept and a portion is missing. The data show about 110,000 clones, with 76% seen just once and more than 6% held by the top ten. CDR3 length equals 16 residues. Germline CDR1 SGHNT, CDR2 YYREEE (reference sequence). The V segment lost 1 base and the J segment 0 bases; nucleotides outside the gene matches: 4. Sample: PBMCs. The chain employs TRBV5-4 and TRBJ2-1; 7 bases are shared with TRBD1. This receptor was taken from a woman between 50 and 59 years old in good health and CMV-seropositive. The CDR3 is CASSLPQGSSYNEQFF. CDR3 coding DNA: TGTGCCAGCAGCTTGCCACAGGGGTCCTCCTACAATGAGCAGTTCTTC.